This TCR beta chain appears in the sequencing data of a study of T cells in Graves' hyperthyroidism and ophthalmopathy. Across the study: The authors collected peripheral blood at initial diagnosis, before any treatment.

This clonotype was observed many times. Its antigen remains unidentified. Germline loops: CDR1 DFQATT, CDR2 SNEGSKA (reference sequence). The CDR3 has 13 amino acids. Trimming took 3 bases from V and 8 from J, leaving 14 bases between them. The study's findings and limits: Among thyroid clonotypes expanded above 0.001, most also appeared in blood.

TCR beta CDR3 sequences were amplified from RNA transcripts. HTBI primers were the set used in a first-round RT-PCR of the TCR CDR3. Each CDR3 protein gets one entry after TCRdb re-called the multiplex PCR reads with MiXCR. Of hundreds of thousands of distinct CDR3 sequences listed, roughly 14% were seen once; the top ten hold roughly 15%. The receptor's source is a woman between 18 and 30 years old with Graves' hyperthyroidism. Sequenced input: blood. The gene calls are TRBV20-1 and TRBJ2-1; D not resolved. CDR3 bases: TGCAGTGCTAGGGCGAGTTTGGGCCATGAGCAGTTCTTC. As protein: CSARASLGHEQFF.